These T cell receptor beta chains were read from a single sample in a study of blood T cell repertoires in COVID-19. Some clones are missing from TCRdb's copy, which holds only in-frame ones; the method was immunoSEQ multiplex PCR. In the table there are 40,000 to 50,000 clones, 88% of which are singletons. Material: peripheral blood. Receptor source: a man in his forties or fifties with active COVID-19. CDR3s include the opening cysteine and the closing phenylalanine or tryptophan. D genes are given only for firm matches. Size is stated for part of the rows, as once, few or many counts, or as a class when the clone is expanded.

- TRBJ1-2 - TRBV24-1 CATSGPGQNYGYTF TGTGCCACCAGTGGCCCAGGACAGAACTATGGCTACACCTTC
- TRBJ2-3 - TRBV7-6 CASSLGGRGSTDTQYF TGTGCCAGCAGCTTAGGGGGGCGGGGGAGCACAGATACGCAGTATTTT
- TRBJ2-7 TRBD1 TRBV5-1 CASSRQGANYEQYF TGCGCCAGCAGCAGACAGGGGGCCAACTACGAGCAGTACTTC
- TRBJ2-1 TRBD2 TRBV6-1 CASSEQSGIGNEQFF TGTGCCAGCAGTGAACAGAGCGGGATCGGGAATGAGCAGTTCTTC
once TRBJ1-6 TRBD1 TRBV3-1/TRBV3-2 CASSSRDRGNSPLHF TGTGCCAGCAGCTCGCGGGACAGGGGAAATTCACCCCTCCACTTT
- TRBJ2-7 TRBD1 TRBV29-1 CSVRGQASAGSYEQYF TGCAGCGTTAGAGGACAGGCAAGTGCGGGCTCCTACGAGCAGTACTTC
- TRBJ2-5 TRBD2 TRBV12-5 CASAQREAGSETQYF TGTGCTAGTGCTCAGCGGGAGGCCGGATCCGAGACCCAGTACTTC
- TRBJ2-7 TRBD2 TRBV5-4 CASSSTRLAGGLEQYF TGTGCCAGCAGCTCCACACGACTAGCGGGGGGCCTCGAGCAGTACTTC
- TRBJ1-2 TRBD1 TRBV7-8 CASSSPGTGAGYTF TGTGCCAGCAGCTCCCCCGGGACAGGGGCGGGCTACACCTTC
- TRBJ2-5 - TRBV7-2 CASSLTGVYQETQYF TGTGCCAGCAGCTTAACCGGAGTGTACCAAGAGACCCAGTACTTC
- TRBJ2-3 - TRBV3-1/TRBV3-2 CASSHKSVRTQYF TGTGCCAGCAGCCATAAGTCGGTTCGTACGCAGTATTTT
- TRBJ1-1 TRBD1 TRBV24-1 CATSDLGQGARLNTEAFF TGTGCCACCAGTGATCTGGGACAGGGGGCGCGGTTGAACACTGAAGCTTTCTTT
- TRBJ2-1 TRBD2 TRBV3-1/TRBV3-2 CASSQGLANGGNEQFF TGTGCCAGCAGCCAAGGACTAGCGAACGGGGGGAATGAGCAGTTCTTC
- TRBJ1-2 - TRBV4-1 CASSLLMDSYGYTF TGCGCCAGCAGCCTTCTTATGGACAGCTATGGCTACACCTTC
few TRBJ2-7 - TRBV7-9 CASSLAGGASYEQYF TGTGCCAGCAGCTTAGCGGGGGGAGCTTCCTACGAGCAGTACTTC
- TRBJ1-2 - TRBV7-9 CASSVTGFYGYTF TGTGCCAGCAGCGTCACAGGGTTCTATGGCTACACCTTC
- TRBJ1-4 - TRBV7-9 CASSPRYDSPTTNEKLFF TGTGCCAGCAGCCCGCGCTACGACAGCCCCACAACTAATGAAAAACTGTTTTTT
- TRBJ2-1 TRBD2 TRBV19 CASSMRLAGPSYNEQFF TGTGCCAGTAGTATGAGGCTAGCGGGACCCTCCTACAATGAGCAGTTCTTC
- TRBJ2-1 - TRBV6-5 CASSTFLQGNEQFF TGTGCCAGCAGTACCTTCCTACAGGGCAATGAGCAGTTCTTC
few TRBJ1-5 - TRBV7-6 CASSLLGGNQPQHF TGTGCCAGCAGCTTACTCGGGGGCAATCAGCCCCAGCATTTT
- TRBJ2-5 TRBD1 TRBV7-6 CASSLTGEETQYF TGTGCCAGCAGCTTAACAGGGGAGGAGACCCAGTACTTC
once TRBJ1-1 - TRBV5-1 CASSSARTGSTEAFF TGCGCCAGCAGCTCCGCCCGAACAGGTAGCACTGAAGCTTTCTTT
- TRBJ2-1 TRBD2 TRBV7-8 CASSRTSGRTEQFF TGTGCCAGCAGCCGGACTAGCGGGAGGACTGAGCAGTTCTTC
few TRBJ2-2 TRBD1 TRBV7-9 CAGREPRTGNTGELFF TGTGCCGGGAGAGAACCGAGGACAGGGAACACCGGGGAGCTGTTTTTT
few TRBJ1-1 - TRBV5-6 CASSLRGGDWSEAFF TGTGCCAGCAGCTTGAGAGGGGGGGATTGGAGTGAAGCTTTCTTT
- TRBJ2-1 TRBD2 TRBV3-1/TRBV3-2 CASRTSGRRYEQFF TGTGCCAGCAGAACTAGCGGGAGGAGGTATGAGCAGTTCTTC
- TRBJ1-2 - TRBV7-3 CASNSNGPGPIYGYTF TGTGCCAGCAACTCTAATGGGCCAGGGCCAATCTATGGCTACACCTTC
- TRBJ1-5 - TRBV28 CASSSPGDNQPQHF TGTGCCAGCAGTTCCCCAGGGGACAATCAGCCCCAGCATTTT
- TRBJ1-1 - TRBV21-1 CASSKAWGRETEAFF TGTGCCAGCAGCAAAGCGTGGGGGCGCGAGACTGAAGCTTTCTTT
- TRBJ2-1 TRBD2 TRBV18 CASSPPGLAHNYNEQFF TGTGCCAGCTCACCACCCGGACTAGCCCACAATTACAATGAGCAGTTCTTC
- TRBJ2-1 TRBD2 TRBV7-2 CASSPGTSGLEQFF TGTGCCAGCAGCCCAGGGACTAGCGGATTAGAGCAGTTCTTC
- TRBJ1-3 TRBD1 TRBV5-5 CASSLRTGSSGNTIYF TGTGCCAGCAGCCTAAGGACAGGGAGCTCTGGAAACACCATATATTTT
- TRBJ2-7 - TRBV5-5 CASSSLEEQYF TGTGCCAGCAGCAGCTTGGAGGAGCAGTACTTC
- TRBJ2-5 TRBD1 TRBV5-1 CASSLEPGQGYETQYF TGCGCCAGCAGCCTAGAACCGGGACAGGGGTACGAGACCCAGTACTTC
- TRBJ1-2 - TRBV19 CASSLGGNYGYTF TGTGCCAGTAGTTTGGGGGGGAACTATGGCTACACCTTC
- TRBJ2-3 - TRBV6-1 CASSEPGAVGTDTQYF TGTGCCAGCAGTGAGCCTGGGGCGGTGGGCACAGATACGCAGTATTTT
- TRBJ1-4 - TRBV6-5 CASMMDSLNEKLFF TGTGCCAGCATGATGGACAGCCTCAATGAAAAACTGTTTTTT
once TRBJ1-2 - TRBV29-1 CSVESGQANYGYTF TGCAGCGTTGAAAGTGGGCAGGCCAACTATGGCTACACCTTC
- TRBJ2-1 - TRBV14 CASSLVPGTEQFF TGTGCCAGCAGCCTTGTGCCCGGGACAGAGCAGTTCTTC
- TRBJ1-6 - TRBV19 CASNRQRNNSPLHF TGTGCCAGTAATCGTCAGCGGAATAATTCACCCCTCCACTTT
- TRBJ2-6 - TRBV23-1 CASSQSRGGISGANVLTF TGCGCCAGCAGTCAATCGCGGGGCGGAATCTCTGGGGCCAACGTCCTGACTTTC
- TRBJ1-4 - TRBV9 CASSATNEKLFF TGTGCCAGCAGTGCGACTAATGAAAAACTGTTTTTT
- TRBJ2-1 TRBD1 TRBV10-3 CAISESTGVSNEQFF TGTGCCATCAGTGAGTCCACAGGGGTTAGCAATGAGCAGTTCTTC
few TRBJ2-2 - TRBV27 CASSFEGGELFF TGTGCCAGCAGTTTCGAGGGCGGGGAGCTGTTTTTT
- TRBJ1-5 - TRBV28 CASSFQVGGLGQPQHF TGTGCCAGCAGTTTCCAGGTTGGAGGACTCGGTCAGCCCCAGCATTTT
- TRBJ1-2 - TRBV9 CASSVADSSDGYTF TGTGCCAGCAGCGTAGCTGACAGTTCGGATGGCTACACCTTC
once TRBJ2-1 TRBD2 TRBV6-1 CASSELAGGFPNEQFF TGTGCCAGCAGTGAACTAGCGGGGGGTTTCCCCAATGAGCAGTTCTTC